This T cell receptor (beta chain) is drawn from a study of shared clonotypes between healthy human individuals. Overall study findings and caveats: Naive subsets generally had larger estimated richness than memory subsets. Naive CD4 clonotypes were shared across a handful of donors at roughly 5%. Sorted-subset sequencing, rarefaction showed, was incomplete despite large depth.

Here immunoSEQ multiplex PCR was the method, and the copy in TCRdb shows in-frame clones only, minus some. The table lists over 850,000 clones, more than 75% of them singletons, with approximately 0.52% in the top ten. This clone was observed a handful of times. Its antigen is unknown. Germline V gives CDR1 KGHSH, CDR2 LQKENI. V dropped 2 bases and J dropped 8 bases, with 18 bases sitting between them. This CDR3 is built from 16 residues. The clonotype originates from a man aged 18 to 30 in good health. Some clones in this sample may be carry-over from other donors' samples. The chain uses TRBV18 and TRBJ1-4, with D perhaps matching TRBD1 (5 bases). The sample was memory CD4+ T cells from PBMCs. Noted subset: CD45RA-negative fraction. The CDR3 spells CASSPTLRGDEEKLFF. CDR3 DNA sequence: TGTGCCAGCTCACCAACTTTACGGGGGGACGAAGAAAAACTGTTTTTT.